This T cell receptor (beta chain) is drawn from a study of cytomegalovirus exposure and HLA in healthy donors. Germline V gene lookup returns CDR1 SGHTS and CDR2 YDEGEE. V dropped 2 bases and J dropped 7 bases, with 10 bases sitting between them. This CDR3 spans 13 amino acids. This PCR relied on a set of 60 Vbeta primers and 13 Jbeta primers. Assay: immunoSEQ multiplex PCR; the TCRdb copy retains only in-frame clones and omits some. The sample holds under 200,000 clones; 80% are singletons and the top ten take approximately 1.3%. The source is a man aged 25 to 40 in good health and CMV-seronegative. The sequenced sample was PBMCs. This chain links TRBV5-8 with TRBJ2-1; D is possibly TRBD2 (5 bases). The CDR3 sequence is CASSFDYGNEQFF. CDR3 nucleotides: TGTGCCAGCAGCTTTGACTACGGGAATGAGCAGTTCTTC.